The 18 T cell receptor beta chains given below trace back to one sample, sequenced in a study of cytomegalovirus exposure and HLA in healthy donors. PCR used 60 Vbeta primers and 13 Jbeta primers. Data came from immunoSEQ multiplex PCR; TCRdb stores just in-frame clones and leaves some out. The table lists 150,000 to 200,000 clones, 65% to 85% of them singletons. Input material: PBMCs. Receptors were obtained from a male donor in good health and CMV-seropositive.

The V gene is TRBV25-1, the J gene TRBJ2-7, with TRBD2 matching over 8 bases. The CDR3 consists of 15 residues. CDR1 is MGHDK and CDR2 is SYGVNS in the germline V gene. The junction had 12 bases not matched to a gene; V was cut back by 6 bases and J by 5 bases. The CDR3 loop reads CASRGASSGSHEQYF. The CDR3 DNA is TGTGCCAGCAGGGGGGCTTCTAGCGGGTCCCACGAGCAGTACTTC.

This rearrangement joins TRBV16 to TRBJ2-5; 7 bases agree with TRBD2. The end of the DNA fits TRBJ2-7 better, so the J call may be wrong. CDR1 is KGHSY, CDR2 FQNENV, per germline. The CDR3 consists of 18 residues. The CDR3 is CASSPSRRGGDVLYEQYF. As DNA, the CDR3 is TGTGCCAGCAGCCCATCCAGGCGGGGAGGGGACGTGTTGTACGAGCAGTACTTC.

The table lists this clone with a count of one. The rearrangement links TRBV19 to TRBJ2-2, with no clear D. Trimming cost V 3 bases and J 4 bases, with 6 bases left between them. Germline CDR1 is LNHDA and CDR2 is SQIVND (reference sequence). There are 13 residues in the CDR3. In DNA form, the CDR3 reads TGTGCCAGTAGTATTAGCATCACCGGGGAGCTGTTTTTT. Its translation is CASSISITGELFF.

The CDR3 loop is CASSPPGLAGGYTGELFF. As DNA, the CDR3 is TGTGCCAGCAGCCCTCCCGGACTAGCGGGAGGATACACCGGGGAGCTGTTTTTT. The chain couples TRBV7-9 to TRBJ2-2, with 14 positions matching TRBD2. CDR1 and CDR2 (germline): SEHNR, FQNEAQ (reference sequence). Unmatched junction bases numbered 8, after V lost 5 bases and J lost 3 bases. This CDR3 spans 18 amino acids.

The chain carries TRBV4-1 and TRBJ1-1; D unclear. The CDR3 contains 14 residues. CDR1 MGHRA and CDR2 YSYEKL come from the germline V gene. V was cut by 0 bases and J by 3 bases, with 8 bases left in between. For the CDR3, the DNA is TGCGCCAGCAGCCAAGAGAGGGTCCACACTGAAGCTTTCTTT. Its protein product is CASSQERVHTEAFF.

This chain links TRBV2 with TRBJ2-7; tentatively, D is TRBD2 (6 bases). V was clipped by 11 bases and J by 0 bases, with 11 bases between them. This CDR3 spans 12 amino acids. CDR1 is SNHLY, CDR2 FYNNEI, per germline. The CDR3: CAGGTDSYEQYF. CDR3 DNA: TGTGCCGGAGGGACGGACTCCTACGAGCAGTACTTC.

The rearrangement uses TRBV6-5 and TRBJ2-1; 12 bases are shared with TRBD2. This CDR3 has 15 amino acids. V dropped 2 bases and J dropped 5; count of bases not matched to a gene: 1. Germline-derived CDR1 and CDR2 are MNHEY and SVGAGI. CDR3 protein: CASSYGLAGHNEQFF. The CDR3 DNA reads TGTGCCAGCAGTTACGGACTAGCGGGACACAATGAGCAGTTCTTC.

The chain joins TRBV6-4 to TRBJ2-1; possible D gene TRBD2, 6 bases. Germline CDR1 reads MRHNA; CDR2 reads SNTAGT. The CDR3 is made up of 16 amino acids. The V gene lost 5 bases and the J gene lost 1 base, with 15 bases spanning the gap. CDR3 sequence reads: CASSPGPAGSYNEQFF. The CDR3 nucleotides are TGTGCCAGCAGTCCCGGGCCGGCGGGGTCCTACAATGAGCAGTTCTTC.

This chain joins TRBV11-2 and TRBJ2-2, with a tentative D call TRBD2 (6 bases). The CDR3 spans 13 residues. CDR1 and CDR2 from the germline V gene are SGHAT and FQNNGV. Trimming removed 6 bases from V and 4 bases from J, with 9 bases in between. The chain's CDR3 is CASRGGSTGELFF. CDR3 nucleotides: TGTGCCAGCAGAGGAGGGAGCACCGGGGAGCTGTTTTTT.

In this sample, this clone turned up a few times. A read error may account for a junction end that differs from germline. The chain has TRBV5-4 and TRBJ2-7; possible D gene TRBD2, 5 bases. The germline V gene encodes CDR1 SGHNT and CDR2 YYREEE (reference sequence). This CDR3 has 15 residues. CDR3 sequence reads: CASSFGGGPLYGQYF. Here the CDR3 DNA reads TGTGCCAGCAGCTTTGGCGGAGGCCCCCTCTACGGGCAGTACTTC.

The chain combines TRBV9 with TRBJ2-7; TRBD2 agrees at 10 bases. CDR1 and CDR2 (germline): SGDLS, YYNGEE. The length of the CDR3 is 14 residues. The V and J ends lost 4 bases and 3 bases, in that order; junction bases with no gene match: 4. The CDR3 sequence is CASSWTSGDYEQYF. The CDR3 region has the DNA TGTGCCAGCAGCTGGACTAGCGGAGACTACGAGCAGTACTTC.

The chain employs TRBV27 and TRBJ1-1; 9 bases are a match to TRBD1. Germline lookup yields CDR1 MNHEY and CDR2 SMNVEV (reference sequence). Germline trimming cut 5 bases from V and 3 bases from J; bases unmatched to any gene: 7. The CDR3 sequence is 15 residues long. CDR3 amino acids: CASSGRDRVYTEAFF. As DNA, the CDR3 is TGTGCCAGCAGTGGTCGGGACAGGGTGTACACTGAAGCTTTCTTT.

This clone was found a few times. The rearrangement links TRBV5-1 to TRBJ2-2; no firm D call. Trimming removed 0 bases at V and 4 bases at J, with 13 bases between. Germline CDR1 and CDR2: SGHRS and YFSETQ. CDR3 length equals 16 residues. The CDR3 region has the DNA TGCGCCAGCAGCTTGGTAGCTCATCAAGGCACCGGGGAGCTGTTTTTT. It is translated as CASSLVAHQGTGELFF.

Notes on this clone: The junction differs from germline at one of its ends, possibly a read error. V is TRBV7-9 and J is TRBJ1-1; D ambiguous. Germline assignment: CDR1 SEHNR and CDR2 FQNEAQ (reference sequence). The CDR3 is 11 amino acids. CDR3 DNA sequence: TGTTCCAGCAGCCCAAACACTGAAGCTTTCTTT. Encoded protein: CSSSPNTEAFF.

The V call is TRBV27, the J call TRBJ2-2, with a tentative D call TRBD2 (5 bases). The CDR3 runs to 14 residues. The V end was cut by 3 bases, the J end by 5 bases, with 10 bases between. Germline V gives CDR1 MNHEY, CDR2 SMNVEV (reference sequence). The CDR3 coding sequence is TGTGCCAGCAGTTTTGACTCGGGGACCGGGGAGCTGTTTTTT. It encodes CASSFDSGTGELFF.

This chain connects TRBV30 to TRBJ2-6, with TRBD2 as a possible D gene (6 bases). This CDR3 is built from 14 residues. Per germline, CDR1 GTSNPN and CDR2 SVGIG (reference sequence). This CDR3 reads CVLGRPSGANVLTF. The CDR3 region has the DNA TGTGTACTAGGGAGGCCCTCTGGGGCCAACGTCCTGACTTTC.

This clone was observed a few times. This chain joins TRBV18 and TRBJ2-3; unclear D gene. The CDR3 is 14 amino acids. V gave up 4 bases and J gave up 1 base, with 9 bases separating them. The germline gives CDR1 KGHSH, CDR2 LQKENI. CDR3 sequence: CASSQRPGTDTQYF. The CDR3 DNA reads TGTGCCAGCTCACAGCGTCCGGGCACAGATACGCAGTATTTT.

The gene calls are TRBV28 and TRBJ2-7; D is possibly TRBD2 (6 bases). Germline CDR1 reads MDHEN; CDR2 reads SYDVKM. The V end lost 3 bases, the J end lost 4 bases, and 10 bases lay between the germline ends. The CDR3 contains 13 residues. CDR3 loop: CASSLGLIYEQYF. The CDR3 nucleotides read TGTGCCAGCAGTTTGGGACTGATATACGAGCAGTACTTC.